These 4 T cell receptor beta chains originate from one sample sequenced in a study of response to subunit inactivated influenza vaccine (dated by TCRdb to 2017 to 2018). Library preparation used RT-PCR. Data came from an Illumina HiSeq 2500. TCRdb trimmed the raw reads at Q25, called clones with MiXCR and kept productive beta chains. Every entry covers one CDR3 protein and lists the most common genes and DNA from its rows. This sample lists roughly 630,000 distinct CDR3 sequences; approximately 15% were detected once. Less than 8.5% of the sample is taken by the ten largest. Material: PBMCs from blood, obtained around two weeks before vaccination. Receptors originate from a man between 45 and 60 years old who received an inactivated influenza vaccine. Donor details come from another sample of the same person, matched by shared clones.

The chain couples TRBV29-1 to TRBJ1-2; D may be TRBD1 (5 bases). The CDR3 contains 13 residues. Looked up from germline, CDR1 is SQVTM and CDR2 is ANQGSEA. The V and J ends lost 3 bases and 4 bases respectively, with 12 bases between them. The CDR3 DNA is TGCAGCGTTGAGGGGGACGGACTCTATGGCTACACCTTC. Protein: CSVEGDGLYGYTF.

The chain uses TRBV2 and TRBJ1-5; weak D call: TRBD1 (5 bases). V was pared by 6 bases and J by 5 bases, with 11 bases between. The CDR3 contains 13 residues. Germline V gene sequence: CDR1 SNHLY, CDR2 FYNNEI. The chain's CDR3 is CASRRQSYQPQHF. CDR3 DNA: TGTGCCAGCAGGCGACAGTCGTATCAGCCCCAGCATTTT.

This clonotype showed up many times. The V call is TRBV24-1, the J call TRBJ2-2; a weak D match, TRBD1 (6 bases). The CDR3 covers 15 residues. The germline gives CDR1 KGHDR, CDR2 SFDVKD. Trimming pared 5 bases from V and 3 bases from J, leaving 12 bases between. The CDR3 DNA is TGTGCCACCAGTGGAGCAACAGGGTACACCGGGGAGCTGTTTTTT. Amino acid sequence: CATSGATGYTGELFF.

This clonotype was detected a few times. The rearrangement uses TRBV5-1 and TRBJ2-1; 10 bases line up with TRBD2. Germline CDR1 reads SGHRS; CDR2 reads YFSETQ. The CDR3 loop spans 17 amino acids. V shed 0 bases and J 0 bases; nucleotides not matched to a gene: 3. In nucleotides, the CDR3 is TGCGCCAGCAGCTTGGAGGCTAGCGGGAGCTCCTACAATGAGCAGTTCTTC. Amino acid sequence: CASSLEASGSSYNEQFF.